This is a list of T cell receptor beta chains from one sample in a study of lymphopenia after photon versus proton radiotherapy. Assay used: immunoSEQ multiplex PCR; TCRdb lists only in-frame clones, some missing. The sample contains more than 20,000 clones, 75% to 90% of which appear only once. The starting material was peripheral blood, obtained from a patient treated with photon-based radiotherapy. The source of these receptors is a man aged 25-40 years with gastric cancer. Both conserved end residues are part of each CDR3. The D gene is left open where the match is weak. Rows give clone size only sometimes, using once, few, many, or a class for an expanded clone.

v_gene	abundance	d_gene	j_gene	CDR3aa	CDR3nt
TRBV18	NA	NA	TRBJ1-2	CASSPGPGASGYTF	TGTGCCAGCTCACCGGGACCAGGCGCCTCAGGCTACACCTTC
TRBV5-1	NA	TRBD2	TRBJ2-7	CASSPPGVAGYEQYF	TGCGCCAGCAGCCCTCCGGGGGTAGCGGGATACGAGCAGTACTTC
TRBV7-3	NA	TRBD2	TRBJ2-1	CASSLAGGTYNEQFF	TGTGCCAGCAGCTTAGCGGGAGGGACCTACAATGAGCAGTTCTTC
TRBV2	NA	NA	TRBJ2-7	CASRRVYEQYF	TGTGCCAGCAGGAGGGTCTACGAGCAGTACTTC
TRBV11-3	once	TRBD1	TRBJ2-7	CASSLDGTGHYEQYF	TGTGCCAGCAGCTTAGATGGGACAGGGCACTACGAGCAGTACTTC
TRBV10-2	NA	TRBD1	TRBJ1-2	CASSEGGGGYGYTF	TGCGCCAGCAGTGAGGGAGGGGGCGGCTATGGCTACACCTTC
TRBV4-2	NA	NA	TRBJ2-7	CASSQDNELIPYEQYF	TGTGCCAGCAGCCAAGATAACGAGCTAATTCCCTACGAGCAGTACTTC
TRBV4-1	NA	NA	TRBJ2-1	CASSLQDKMEQFF	TGCGCCAGCAGCCTTCAGGACAAGATGGAGCAGTTCTTC
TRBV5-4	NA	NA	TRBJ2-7	CASSLTRSSSSYEQYF	TGTGCCAGCAGCCTTACAAGGTCCTCCTCCTCCTACGAGCAGTACTTC
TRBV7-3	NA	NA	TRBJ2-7	CASSSGADEQYF	TGTGCCAGCAGCTCCGGGGCGGACGAGCAGTACTTC
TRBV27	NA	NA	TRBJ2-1	CASSFRGTGYNEQFF	TGTGCCAGCAGTTTTAGGGGAACGGGCTACAATGAGCAGTTCTTC
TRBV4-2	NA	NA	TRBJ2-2	CASSQGPGNTGELFF	TGTGCCAGCAGCCAAGGGCCCGGGAACACCGGGGAGCTGTTTTTT
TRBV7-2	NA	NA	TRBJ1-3	CASSLGPGPGNTIYF	TGTGCCAGCAGCTTAGGGCCAGGCCCTGGAAACACCATATATTTT
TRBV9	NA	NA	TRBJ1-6	CASSVAGTYNSPLHF	TGTGCCAGCAGCGTAGCAGGGACTTATAATTCACCCCTCCACTTT
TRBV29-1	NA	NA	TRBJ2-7	CSVAPSSYEQYF	TGCAGCGTTGCTCCGAGCTCCTACGAGCAGTACTTC
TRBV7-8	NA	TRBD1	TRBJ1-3	CASSLVPGGNTIYF	TGTGCCAGCAGCTTAGTCCCAGGGGGGAACACCATATATTTT
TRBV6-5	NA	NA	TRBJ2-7	CASSYSYSSYEQYF	TGTGCCAGCAGTTACTCCTACTCTTCCTACGAGCAGTACTTC
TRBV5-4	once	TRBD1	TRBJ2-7	CASSLGDRAYEQYF	TGTGCCAGCAGCTTGGGGGACAGGGCCTACGAGCAGTACTTC
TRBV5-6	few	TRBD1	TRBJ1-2	CASSPWDRRYGYTF	TGTGCCAGCAGCCCGTGGGACAGAAGATATGGCTACACCTTC
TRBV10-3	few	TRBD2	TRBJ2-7	CAISVGTSGGREQYF	TGTGCCATCAGTGTAGGGACTAGCGGGGGTAGGGAGCAGTACTTC
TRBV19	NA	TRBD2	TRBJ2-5	CASSKRGAQETQYF	TGTGCCAGTTCAAAGCGGGGGGCCCAAGAGACCCAGTACTTC
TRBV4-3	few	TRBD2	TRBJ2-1	CASSQDASGKVEQFF	TGCGCCAGCAGCCAAGATGCTAGCGGGAAGGTTGAGCAGTTCTTC
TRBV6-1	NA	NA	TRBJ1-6	CATERGNSYNSPLHF	TGTGCCACCGAAAGGGGTAACTCCTATAATTCACCCCTCCACTTT
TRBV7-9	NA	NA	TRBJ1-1	CASSLNKGGNTEAFF	TGTGCCAGCAGCTTGAACAAGGGCGGAAACACTGAAGCTTTCTTT
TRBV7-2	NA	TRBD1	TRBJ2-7	CASSTAGTGDYEQYF	TGTGCCAGCAGTACGGCCGGGACAGGGGACTACGAGCAGTACTTC
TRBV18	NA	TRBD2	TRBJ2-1	CASSPDLMASGNEQFF	TGTGCCAGCTCACCAGACTTGATGGCTAGCGGGAATGAGCAGTTCTTC
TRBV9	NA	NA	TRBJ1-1	CASSVYVDTEAFF	TGTGCCAGCAGCGTATATGTTGACACTGAAGCTTTCTTT
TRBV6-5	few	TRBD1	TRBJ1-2	CASSRQGKTGGYTF	TGTGCCAGCAGTAGACAGGGGAAAACGGGTGGCTACACCTTC
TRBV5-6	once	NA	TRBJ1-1	CASSLILAGNTEAFF	TGTGCCAGCAGCTTGATCTTGGCTGGGAACACTGAAGCTTTCTTT
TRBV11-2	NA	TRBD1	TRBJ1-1	CASSLEGTANTEAFF	TGTGCCAGCAGCTTAGAGGGGACAGCGAACACTGAAGCTTTCTTT
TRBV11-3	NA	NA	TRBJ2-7	CASSLDPGSYEQYF	TGTGCCAGCAGCTTAGATCCGGGTTCCTACGAGCAGTACTTC
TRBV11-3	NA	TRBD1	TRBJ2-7	CASSLATGGTYEQYF	TGTGCCAGCAGCTTAGCGACAGGGGGGACCTACGAGCAGTACTTC
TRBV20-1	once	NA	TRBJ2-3	CSAQQNTQYF	TGCAGTGCCCAACAAAATACGCAGTATTTT
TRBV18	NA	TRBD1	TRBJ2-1	CASSPPGQPFNEQFF	TGTGCCAGCTCACCTCCGGGACAGCCTTTCAATGAGCAGTTCTTC
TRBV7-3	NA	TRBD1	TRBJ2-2	CASRATGGGTGELFF	TGTGCCAGCAGGGCTACAGGGGGAGGCACCGGGGAGCTGTTTTTT
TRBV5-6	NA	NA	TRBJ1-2	CASSLAGVYGYTF	TGTGCCAGCAGTCTCGCAGGGGTATATGGCTACACCTTC
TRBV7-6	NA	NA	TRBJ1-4	CASSFGGGTNEKLFF	TGTGCCAGCAGCTTCGGTGGGGGGACTAATGAAAAACTGTTTTTT
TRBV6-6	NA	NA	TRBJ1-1	CASSQGNEAFF	TGTGCCAGCAGCCAGGGGAATGAAGCTTTCTTT
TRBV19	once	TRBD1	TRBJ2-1	CASKDRGPYNEQFF	TGTGCCAGTAAGGACAGGGGGCCTTACAATGAGCAGTTCTTC
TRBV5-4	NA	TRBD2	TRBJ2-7	CASSRRTSGMGEQYF	TGTGCCAGCAGCCGTCGGACTAGCGGGATGGGCGAGCAGTACTTC
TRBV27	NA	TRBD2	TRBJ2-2	CASSPKRDGTGELFF	TGTGCCAGCAGTCCCAAGCGGGATGGGACCGGGGAGCTGTTTTTT
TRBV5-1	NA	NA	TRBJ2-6	CASRPGSGANVLTF	TGCGCCAGCAGACCCGGGTCTGGGGCCAACGTCCTGACTTTC
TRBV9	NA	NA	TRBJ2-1	CASSVAETRGLGEQFF	TGTGCCAGCAGCGTAGCTGAGACTAGAGGATTGGGTGAGCAGTTCTTC
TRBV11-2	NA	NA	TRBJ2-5	CASSLGPDSQETQYF	TGTGCCAGCAGCTTGGGTCCGGACAGCCAAGAGACCCAGTACTTC
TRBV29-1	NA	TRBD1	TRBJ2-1	CSSGQGARNEQFF	TGCAGCTCCGGACAGGGGGCACGGAATGAGCAGTTCTTC
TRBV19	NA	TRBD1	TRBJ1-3	CASSADRGLAGNTIYF	TGTGCCAGTAGTGCGGACAGGGGGCTTGCTGGAAACACCATATATTTT
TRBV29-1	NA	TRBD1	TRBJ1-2	CSASPGGTYGYTF	TGCAGCGCCTCTCCAGGGGGCACATATGGCTACACCTTC
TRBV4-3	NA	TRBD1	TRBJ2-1	CASSQYRDRAPNEQFF	TGCGCCAGCAGCCAATACCGGGACAGGGCCCCCAATGAGCAGTTCTTC
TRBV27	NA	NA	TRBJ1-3	CASSPRPAWSGNTIYF	TGTGCCAGCAGCCCCCGCCCGGCCTGGTCTGGAAACACCATATATTTT
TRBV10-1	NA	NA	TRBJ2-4	CASSEIAAVGMLAKNIQYF	TGCGCCAGCAGTGAGATTGCGGCAGTCGGTATGTTAGCCAAAAACATTCAGTACTTC
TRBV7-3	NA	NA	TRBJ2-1	CASSLVDSGEQFF	TGTGCCAGCAGCTTAGTCGACAGCGGGGAGCAGTTCTTC
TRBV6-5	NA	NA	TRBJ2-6	CASSLRGSGANVLTF	TGTGCCAGCAGTCTCAGGGGTTCTGGGGCCAACGTCCTGACTTTC
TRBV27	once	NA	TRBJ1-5	CASSHPDRPFGPQHF	TGTGCCAGCAGCCACCCCGACAGACCCTTCGGGCCCCAGCATTTT
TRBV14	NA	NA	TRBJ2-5	CASSQESGRVAQYF	TGTGCCAGCAGCCAAGAGTCAGGACGCGTGGCCCAGTACTTC
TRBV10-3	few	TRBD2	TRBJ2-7	CAISESGAGDHYEQYF	TGTGCCATCAGTGAGTCAGGGGCGGGGGACCACTACGAGCAGTACTTC
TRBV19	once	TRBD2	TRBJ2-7	CASSISGGAQYEQYF	TGTGCCAGTAGTATAAGCGGGGGGGCTCAGTACGAGCAGTACTTC
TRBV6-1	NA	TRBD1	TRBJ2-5	CASSGTGTEQETQYF	TGTGCCAGCAGTGGCACCGGGACAGAGCAAGAGACCCAGTACTTC
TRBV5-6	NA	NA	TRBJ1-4	CASSYSTNEKLFF	TGTGCCAGCAGCTATTCAACTAATGAAAAACTGTTTTTT